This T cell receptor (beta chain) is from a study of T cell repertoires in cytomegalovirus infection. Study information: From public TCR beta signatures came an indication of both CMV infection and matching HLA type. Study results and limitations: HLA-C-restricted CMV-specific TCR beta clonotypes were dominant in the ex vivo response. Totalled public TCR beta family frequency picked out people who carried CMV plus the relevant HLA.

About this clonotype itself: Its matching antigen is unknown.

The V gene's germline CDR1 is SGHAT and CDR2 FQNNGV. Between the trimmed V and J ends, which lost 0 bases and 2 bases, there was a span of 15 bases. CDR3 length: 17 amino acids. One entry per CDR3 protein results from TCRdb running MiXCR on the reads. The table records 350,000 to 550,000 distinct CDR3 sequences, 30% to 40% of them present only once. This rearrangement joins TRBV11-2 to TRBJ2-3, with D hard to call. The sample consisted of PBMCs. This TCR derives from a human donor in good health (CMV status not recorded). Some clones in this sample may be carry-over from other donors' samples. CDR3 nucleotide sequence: TGTGCCAGCAGCTTAGATCAACTTCTAGAGTCCACAGATACGCAGTATTTT. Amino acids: CASSLDQLLESTDTQYF.